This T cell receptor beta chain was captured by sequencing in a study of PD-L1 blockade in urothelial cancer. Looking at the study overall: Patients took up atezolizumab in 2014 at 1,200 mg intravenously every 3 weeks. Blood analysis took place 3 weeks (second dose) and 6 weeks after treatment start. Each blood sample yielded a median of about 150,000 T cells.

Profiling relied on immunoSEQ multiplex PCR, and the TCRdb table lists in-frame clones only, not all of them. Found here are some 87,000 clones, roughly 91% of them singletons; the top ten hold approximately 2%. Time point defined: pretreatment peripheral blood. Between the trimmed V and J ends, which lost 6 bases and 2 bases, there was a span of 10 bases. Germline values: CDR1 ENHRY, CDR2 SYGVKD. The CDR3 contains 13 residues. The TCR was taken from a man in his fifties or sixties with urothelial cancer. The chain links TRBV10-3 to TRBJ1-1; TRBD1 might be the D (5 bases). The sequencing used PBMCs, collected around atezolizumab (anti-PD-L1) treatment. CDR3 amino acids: CAISPRENTEAFF. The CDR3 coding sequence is TGTGCCATCAGCCCCAGGGAAAACACTGAAGCTTTCTTT.